The 12 T cell receptor beta chains below all came from one sample that was sequenced in a study of T cells expressing NK-cell markers. Reanalyzing the 5' RACE reads, TCRdb keeps one entry per CDR3 protein, without DNA. The table lists 150,000 to 180,000 distinct CDR3 sequences. Sequenced input: blood T cells: a sorted CD56 or NKG2C T cell subset, CD4+ or CD8+ T cells, or bulk PBMC T cells (not recorded which). These TCRs come from a woman aged 50 to 60 in good health.

This chain uses TRBV6-6 with TRBJ1-5; the D gene TCRdb calls, TRBD1, cannot be checked with no DNA. The CDR3 is 17 amino acids. Germline CDR1 and CDR2: MNHNY and SVGAGI (reference sequence). The CDR3 is CASSHDIRDRGRQPQHF.

The chain couples TRBV29-1 to TRBJ2-3; checking the TCRdb D call of TRBD2 is not possible without DNA. There are 15 residues in the CDR3. The germline CDR1 and CDR2 sequences are SQVTM and ANQGSEA. The CDR3 region is CSVTRTSGGTDTQYF.

V gene TRBV15 combines with J gene TRBJ1-5. The CDR3 runs to 17 residues. Germline V lookup: CDR1 LNHNV, CDR2 YYDKDF (reference sequence). The CDR3 reads CATSSETLQQINQPQHF.

This chain connects TRBV4-1 to TRBJ2-3. This CDR3 has 14 residues. Germline CDR1 reads MGHRA; CDR2 reads YSYEKL. CDR3 loop: CASSQSGFRDTQYF.

The chain couples TRBV12-3 or TRBV12-4 to TRBJ2-3. CDR3 size: 16 residues. The CDR3: CASSHLPVKGLDTQYF.

The V call is TRBV7-9, the J call TRBJ2-1; no DNA is available, so the TRBD1 call from TCRdb remains unchecked. Germline V gene sequence: CDR1 SEHNR, CDR2 FQNEAQ (reference sequence). The CDR3 covers 14 residues. The CDR3 loop reads CASSSGQGTTKQFF.

This CDR3 is CASSQDGRGGIGNEQFF. The chain employs TRBV4-2 and TRBJ2-1; the D call of TRBD1 rests on TCRdb alone, since no DNA is present to check it. CDR3 length: 17 amino acids. Looked up from germline, CDR1 is LGHNA and CDR2 is YNFKEQ.

The chain recombines TRBV24-1 with TRBJ2-1; TCRdb proposes TRBD2, but this gene call is untestable without DNA. CDR1 and CDR2 from the germline V gene are KGHDR and SFDVKD. The CDR3 covers 19 residues. CDR3 in amino acids: CATSDPNALAGVQDNEQFF.

The V gene is TRBV27, the J gene TRBJ2-3; TCRdb's D call, TRBD1, is unchecked because there is no DNA. CDR3 length: 14 residues. CDR1 is MNHEY, CDR2 SMNVEV, per germline (reference sequence). The chain's CDR3 is CASRQGPGTDTQYF.

The V call is TRBV6-5, the J call TRBJ2-2; TCRdb's D call of TRBD1 is untestable without DNA. In germline, CDR1 is MNHEY, CDR2 SVGAGI. This CDR3 region has 14 residues. This chain's CDR3 is CASSAGQATGELFF.

The chain has TRBV7-8 and TRBJ2-5; checking the TCRdb D call of TRBD2 is not possible without DNA. The V gene's germline CDR1 is SGHVS and CDR2 FQNEAQ. The CDR3 contains 17 residues. The chain's CDR3 is CASSLARTGLAGVAQYF.

The J gene is TRBJ2-3, the V gene TRBV16; the TCRdb call, TRBD1, lacks DNA for checking. Germline V lookup: CDR1 KGHSY, CDR2 FQNENV. This CDR3 is built from 16 residues. The CDR3 sequence is CASSQGEDTSTDTQYF.